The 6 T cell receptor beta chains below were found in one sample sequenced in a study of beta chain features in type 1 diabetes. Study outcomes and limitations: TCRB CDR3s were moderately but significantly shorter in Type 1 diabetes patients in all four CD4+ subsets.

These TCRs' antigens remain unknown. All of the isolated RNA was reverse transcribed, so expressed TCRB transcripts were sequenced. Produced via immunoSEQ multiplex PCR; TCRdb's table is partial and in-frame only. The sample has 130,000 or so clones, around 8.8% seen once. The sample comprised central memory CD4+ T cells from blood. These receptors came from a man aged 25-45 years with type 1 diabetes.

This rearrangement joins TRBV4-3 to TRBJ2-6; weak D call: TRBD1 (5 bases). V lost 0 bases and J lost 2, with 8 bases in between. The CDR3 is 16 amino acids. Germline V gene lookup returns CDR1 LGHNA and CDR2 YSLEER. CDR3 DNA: TGCGCCAGCAGCCAAGATCAAGGGGCTGGGGCCAACGTCCTGACTTTC. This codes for CASSQDQGAGANVLTF.

The CDR3 region has the DNA TGCGCCAGCAGCTTCAGGGAGGACTATGGCTACACCTTC. This sequence encodes CASSFREDYGYTF. The chain joins TRBV5-1 to TRBJ1-2, with D perhaps TRBD1 (5 bases). V was cut by 2 bases and J by 3 bases, with 8 bases left in between. CDR1 and CDR2 (germline): SGHRS, YFSETQ. There are 13 residues in the CDR3.

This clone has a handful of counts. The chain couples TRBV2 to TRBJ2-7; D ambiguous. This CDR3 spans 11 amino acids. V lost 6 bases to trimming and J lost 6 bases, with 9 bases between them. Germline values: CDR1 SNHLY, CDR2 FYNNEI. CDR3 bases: TGTGCCAGCAGAGCAGGTAGCGAGCAGTACTTC. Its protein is CASRAGSEQYF.

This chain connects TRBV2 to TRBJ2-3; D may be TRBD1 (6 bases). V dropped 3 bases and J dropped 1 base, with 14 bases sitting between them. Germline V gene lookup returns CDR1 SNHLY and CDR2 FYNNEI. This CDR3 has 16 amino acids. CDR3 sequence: CASSEGAGLGTDTQYF. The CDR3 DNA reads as TGTGCCAGCAGTGAGGGGGCAGGGTTGGGCACAGATACGCAGTATTTT.

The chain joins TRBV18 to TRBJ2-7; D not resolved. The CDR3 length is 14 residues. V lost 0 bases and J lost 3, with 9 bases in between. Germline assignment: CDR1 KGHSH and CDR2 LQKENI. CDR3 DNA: TGTGCCAGCTCACCACCGGTCAGTTTCTACGAGCAGTACTTC. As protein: CASSPPVSFYEQYF. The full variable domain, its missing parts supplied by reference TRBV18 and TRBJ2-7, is NAGVMQNPRHLVRRRGQEARLRCSPMKGHSHVYWYRQLPEEGLKFMVYLQKENIIDESGMPKERFSAEFPKEGPSILRIQQVVRGDSAAYFCASSPPVSFYEQYFGPGTRLTVT.

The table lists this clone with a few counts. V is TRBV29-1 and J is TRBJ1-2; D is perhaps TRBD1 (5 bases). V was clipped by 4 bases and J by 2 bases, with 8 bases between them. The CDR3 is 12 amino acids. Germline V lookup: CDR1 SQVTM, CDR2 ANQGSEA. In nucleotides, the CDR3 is TGCAGCGTTGGGGGCAGCAACTATGGCTACACCTTC. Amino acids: CSVGGSNYGYTF.